The rows below give T cell receptor beta chains drawn from one sample of a study of blood T cell repertoires in COVID-19. Sequencing used immunoSEQ multiplex PCR; TCRdb keeps in-frame clones, though not all of them. The sample yields roughly 150,000 clones, more than 65% seen once. What was sequenced was peripheral blood. All receptors derive from a woman older than 75 with acute or convalescent COVID-19. Each CDR3 is given without its conserved first and last residue.

>TRBJ1-1|TRBV3-1/TRBV3-2
ASSQRTRGTEAF
>TRBJ2-5|TRBV9
ASSTLGGAETQY
>TRBJ1-2|TRBV24-1
AGGTDYGYT
>TRBJ2-7|TRBV28
ASSPGQESSYEQY
>TRBJ2-6|TRBV28
ASSNFRDRYSGANVLT
>TRBJ1-1|TRBV12-3/TRBV12-4
ASSRGIDAF
>TRBJ2-1|TRBV9
ASSPFGRGQGSYNEQF
>TRBJ1-3|TRBV3-1/TRBV3-2
ASSPPGGNTIY
>TRBJ2-1|TRBV5-8
ASSLYYNEQF
>TRBJ2-2|TRBV6-5
ASRTQGDSTGELF
>TRBJ1-5|TRBV6-1
ASSELAGGNNQPQH
>TRBJ1-2|TRBV7-9
ASSARTERGYT
>TRBJ1-1|TRBV27
ASSFNTPNTEAF
>TRBJ2-1|TRBV11-3
ASSSWTGAYNEQF
>TRBJ2-4|TRBV19
ASTPSPPGLAGGPRYIQY
>TRBJ1-1|TRBV11-2
ASSLASTTGRIEAF
>TRBJ2-1|TRBV5-1
ASRRTEGDEQF
>TRBJ2-7|TRBV18
ASSRRLARNEQY
>TRBJ1-3|TRBV19
ASSMGVAGRGDTIY
>TRBJ2-2|TRBV5-1
ASSFPPGGSAGELF
>TRBJ2-3|TRBV7-9
ASSLGAPGLAGPTDTQY
>TRBJ1-1|TRBV5-4
ASSSRANLDTEAF
>TRBJ1-5|TRBV4-1
ASSQGQGPNQPQH
>TRBJ2-5|TRBV5-1
ASSQGQPRGTQY
>TRBJ2-3|TRBV19
ASRYDSRTDTQY
>TRBJ1-5|TRBV7-2
ASSPGSQGGPHQPQH
>TRBJ1-1|TRBV20-1
SASGGNTEAF
>TRBJ1-1|TRBV7-9
ASSLVANTEAF
>TRBJ1-2|TRBV3-1/TRBV3-2
ASSQGDSRYGYT
>TRBJ2-1|TRBV6-5
ATTPTSGRYNEQF
>TRBJ1-1|TRBV27
ASSLSRGTEAF
>TRBJ1-1|TRBV3-1/TRBV3-2
ASSQIQRRTEAF
>TRBJ1-4|TRBV5-1
ASSVTGNNEKLF
>TRBJ1-1|TRBV5-8
ASSSQTPGTEAF
>TRBJ2-3|TRBV5-5
ASSLGTPSSTDTQY
>TRBJ2-1|TRBV7-2
ASSLDVAVGGNEQF
>TRBJ1-1|TRBV15
ATSRDRGAEAF
>TRBJ2-7|TRBV6-5
ASSPTGISYEQY
>TRBJ2-7|TRBV5-8
ASSLIRGGHFYEQY
>TRBJ2-7|TRBV6-5
ASSYSWDRAYEQY
>TRBJ2-1|TRBV28
ASSFYNEQF
>TRBJ1-1|TRBV14
ASSQDRLVRAF
>TRBJ1-4|TRBV3-1/TRBV3-2
ASSQGRGGEKLF
>TRBJ1-1|TRBV18
ASSPVPGNTEAF
>TRBJ2-3|TRBV7-2
ASSSRGTSGGNADTQY
>TRBJ2-5|TRBV18
ASSRDIQETQY
>TRBJ1-4|TRBV6-6
ASKRQGATNEKLF
>TRBJ2-1|TRBV21-1
ASSPRDTYGEQF
>TRBJ2-1|TRBV27
ASSLGDRYYNEQF
>TRBJ1-3|TRBV11-2
ASSRGRGASGNTIY
>TRBJ2-7|TRBV30
ASSGLAGREQY
>TRBJ2-7|TRBV11-2
ASSSVAGASYEQY
>TRBJ2-7|TRBV15
ATSRDKYEQY
>TRBJ1-5|TRBV18
ASSPGEGNQPQH
>TRBJ2-5|TRBV5-1
ASSSGQSQETQY
>TRBJ2-7|TRBV30
AWGTQGGEQY
>TRBJ1-3|TRBV29-1
SVEDPQGTGNTIY
>TRBJ2-5|TRBV10-3
AISTRGETQY